The present T cell receptor beta chain was sequenced within a study of regulatory T cells in long-lasting Graves disease. Whole-study findings and limits: Thyroid tissue was not studied; only peripheral blood was. Persistent disease was characterized by preferential usage of TRBV28, TRBJ1-2 and TRBJ2-5.

iRepertoire HTBI primers and Arm-PCR of CDR3 regions built TCR beta libraries. TCRdb re-derived calls from the multiplex PCR reads in MiXCR, one entry per CDR3 protein. The sample holds under 800,000 distinct CDR3 sequences; roughly 15% are singletons and the top ten take about 18%. The CDR3 sequence is 14 residues long. Germline CDR1 reads MNHEY; CDR2 reads SMNVEV (reference sequence). Trimming shortened V by 2 bases and J by 2 bases, and 7 bases separated the two germline ends. This clonotype was observed a handful of times. The antigen remains unidentified. Specified time point: newly diagnosed GD, antithyroid drugs for less than 3 months. RNA extracted from PBMCs served as the sequencing template. These data were also reused for a study on T cells in Graves' hyperthyroidism and ophthalmopathy. That paper states: Among thyroid clonotypes expanded above 0.001, most also appeared in blood.

The chain employs TRBV27 and TRBJ2-1; D not resolved. Sequencing was performed on peripheral blood mononuclear cells (PBMCs), taken at new diagnosis, from a patient treated with antithyroid drugs. The receptor comes from a woman aged 30 to 39 with Graves disease. The CDR3 nucleotides are TGTGCCAGCAGTTTAATTCAGCCCTACAATGAGCAGTTCTTC. Protein sequence: CASSLIQPYNEQFF.